These 18 T cell receptor beta chains originate from one sample sequenced in a study of Graves' ophthalmopathy and Graves' hyperthyroidism. As the template, RNA transcripts were used to amplify TCR beta CDR3 regions. First-round RT-PCR with HTBI primers preceded a second-round multiplex PCR. TCRdb itself ran the multiplex PCR reads through MiXCR, one entry per CDR3 protein. The sample has some 1.1 million distinct CDR3 sequences, 35% to 40% seen once. The sample was peripheral blood or thyroid tissue (not recorded which). Receptor source: an adult man with Graves' hyperthyroidism.

The count of this clonotype is one. The chain recombines TRBV7-3 with TRBJ2-6; unclear D gene. In germline, CDR1 is SGHTA, CDR2 FQGTGA. This CDR3 has 16 amino acids. V was pared by 3 bases and J by 4 bases, with 13 bases between. The CDR3 reads CASSLGSNTGANVLTF. CDR3 DNA: TGTGCCAGCAGCTTGGGCAGCAACACCGGGGCCAACGTCCTGACTTTC.

This clonotype was recorded at least ten times. The rearrangement uses TRBV20-1 and TRBJ2-7, with TRBD1 matching 7 bases. There are 13 residues in the CDR3. CDR1 and CDR2 (germline): DFQATT, SNEGSKA (reference sequence). The ends lost 5 bases at V and 3 bases at J; junction bases unmatched: 7. CDR3 nucleotides: TGCAGTGCTCCCCCGGGACAGAGCTACGAGCAGTACTTC. This codes for CSAPPGQSYEQYF.

This clonotype turned up a few times. V is TRBV12-3 or TRBV12-4 and J is TRBJ1-4; TRBD1 matches 9 bases. With V trimmed by 5 bases and J by 6 bases, 7 bases remained unmatched. CDR3 size: 15 residues. The CDR3, as DNA: TGTGCCAGCAGTGAACACAGGGGGCCGGATGAAAAACTGTTTTTT. Amino acid sequence: CASSEHRGPDEKLFF.

About this clonotype itself: Germline and junction disagree at one end, which may indicate a read error. The chain couples TRBV2 to TRBJ1-4; 7 bases map to TRBD1. This CDR3 contains 12 residues. Germline V gene sequence: CDR1 SNHLY, CDR2 FYNNEI. CDR3 amino acids: CASSKGQGQKLF. DNA for the CDR3: TGTGCCAGCAGCAAGGGGCAGGGACAGAAACTTTTT.

The V and J genes are TRBV7-9 and TRBJ2-3; no reliable D call. The germline gives CDR1 SEHNR, CDR2 FQNEAQ (reference sequence). V was pared by 6 bases and J by 0 bases, with 10 bases between. This CDR3 has 14 residues. The CDR3 DNA reads TGTGCCAGCAGTTTCTTGCCGAGCACAGATACGCAGTATTTT. This gives the protein CASSFLPSTDTQYF.

Turning to this clonotype: Just one base apart from a much larger clone, this may be a read error. The CDR3 ends on some other residue instead of the conserved phenylalanine or tryptophan, so this is likely a read error. This chain uses TRBV9 with TRBJ2-7; 8 bases align to TRBD1. Germline lookup yields CDR1 SGDLS and CDR2 YYNGEE. Trimming removed 0 bases from V and 2 bases from J; junction bases left unmatched: 4. The CDR3 runs 15 residues. The CDR3 nucleotides are TGTGCCAGCAGCGTAGAAGGGACAGGCCCCTACGAGCAGTACCTC. It translates to CASSVEGTGPYEQYL.

The genes are TRBV10-3 and TRBJ1-4; 7 positions match TRBD1. After removal of 3 bases from V and 8 bases from J, the junction contained 9 bases not matched to a gene. This CDR3 spans 15 amino acids. Per germline, CDR1 ENHRY and CDR2 SYGVKD. CDR3 DNA: TGTGCCATCAGTGAAATTGGGACAGCGGGAGAAAAACTGTTTTTT. This codes for CAISEIGTAGEKLFF.

V is TRBV12-3 or TRBV12-4 and J is TRBJ1-6, with D unresolved. CDR3 length: 13 residues. Trimming removed 6 bases from V and 7 bases from J, with 10 bases in between. CDR3 nucleotides: TGTGCCAGCAGCGGGCAGCCGAATTCACCCCTCCACTTT. Translation gives CASSGQPNSPLHF.

Of note for this clonotype: An end of the junction differs from the germline gene, which may be a read error. The gene calls are TRBV4-1 and TRBJ1-5, with TRBD1 as a possible D gene (6 bases). The germline V gene encodes CDR1 MGHRA and CDR2 YSYEKL. The CDR3 has 15 residues. The CDR3 DNA follows: TGCACCAGCAGCAACGGAGACAGGAGCGGACAGCCCCAGCATTTT. It yields the protein CTSSNGDRSGQPQHF.

The table lists this clonotype with a few counts. V is TRBV20-1 and J is TRBJ2-2, with 11 bases aligning to TRBD1. In germline, CDR1 is DFQATT, CDR2 SNEGSKA (reference sequence). The CDR3 has 14 residues. V gave up 6 bases and J gave up 6 bases; unmatched junction bases: 6. As DNA, the CDR3 is TGCAGTGCAGAGGACAGGGGGCCCTCCGGGGAGCTGTTTTTT. Translated: CSAEDRGPSGELFF.

Here the CDR3 reads CASSISGAYSGANVLTF. In DNA, the CDR3 is TGTGCCAGTAGTATTAGCGGCGCCTACTCTGGGGCCAACGTCCTGACTTTC. The J gene is TRBJ2-6, the V gene TRBV19, with a possible D match to TRBD2 (6 bases). Trimming removed 3 bases at V and 0 bases at J, with 12 bases between. This CDR3 is built from 17 residues. Germline lookup yields CDR1 LNHDA and CDR2 SQIVND (reference sequence).

This chain links TRBV3-1 with TRBJ1-6, with 7 nucleotides matching TRBD1. The CDR3 covers 16 residues. Trimming at V came to 4 bases and at J to 8 bases, leaving 11 bases not matched to a gene. CDR1 is LGHDT, CDR2 YNNKEL, per germline (reference sequence). CDR3 amino acids: CASSRRTQGMDSPLHF. Written as DNA, the CDR3 is TGTGCCAGCAGCCGGAGAACACAGGGGATGGATTCACCCCTCCACTTT.

The chain combines TRBV27 with TRBJ1-1; D is unclear. This CDR3 has 15 amino acids. Germline CDR1 MNHEY, CDR2 SMNVEV (reference sequence). V lost 3 bases and J lost 3, with 14 bases in between. The CDR3 sequence: CASSLPGKLDTEAFF. The CDR3 DNA follows: TGTGCCAGCAGTTTGCCCGGAAAGTTGGACACTGAAGCTTTCTTT.

This clonotype was seen ten or more times. The rearrangement links TRBV29-1 to TRBJ1-1; D gene ambiguous. This CDR3 is built from 14 residues. V lost 3 bases and J 0 bases, leaving 11 bases between the germline ends. CDR1 and CDR2 from the germline V gene are SQVTM and ANQGSEA. In DNA, the CDR3 is TGCAGCGTTGATGGGTTTTTCATGAACACTGAAGCTTTCTTT. Residues: CSVDGFFMNTEAFF. The whole variable domain, remainder taken from reference TRBV29-1 and TRBJ1-1, is SAVISQKPSRDICQRGTSLTIQCQVDSQVTMMFWYRQQPGQSLTLIATANQGSEATYESGFVIDKFPISRPNLTFSTLTVSNMSPEDSSIYLCSVDGFFMNTEAFFGQGTRLTVV.

The V and J genes are TRBV2 and TRBJ2-2, with 9 nucleotides matching TRBD2. V lost 3 bases and J lost 0; bases outside the gene matches: 14. Germline CDR1 is SNHLY and CDR2 is FYNNEI. This CDR3 spans 20 amino acids. The CDR3 sequence is CASSDITGTSKFANTGELFF. For the CDR3, the DNA is TGTGCCAGCAGTGATATTACCGGGACTAGCAAGTTCGCGAACACCGGGGAGCTGTTTTTT.

This chain connects TRBV5-5 to TRBJ1-1; TRBD1 aligns across 7 bases. The V gene's germline CDR1 is SGHKS and CDR2 YYEKEE (reference sequence). The length of the CDR3 is 15 residues. V was clipped by 2 bases and J by 5 bases; unmatched bases: 9. CDR3 bases: TGTGCCAGCAGCTTCGGCACAGGGGTCTCGACTGAAGCTTTCTTT. It yields the protein CASSFGTGVSTEAFF.

This clonotype appeared a single time. The CDR3 region is CASSYPMTGTYEQYF. The CDR3 region has the DNA TGTGCCAGCAGCTACCCCATGACGGGGACCTACGAGCAGTACTTC. The chain uses TRBV7-9 and TRBJ2-7, with D possibly being TRBD2 (5 bases). Germline CDR1 and CDR2: SEHNR and FQNEAQ (reference sequence). The V end was cut by 4 bases, the J end by 2 bases, with 15 bases between. CDR3 length equals 15 residues.

The chain has TRBV24-1 and TRBJ2-3, with TRBD2 identical over 9 bases. Trimming cost V 4 bases and J 3 bases; bases outside gene matches: 10. This CDR3 contains 17 residues. Germline V gives CDR1 KGHDR, CDR2 SFDVKD. CDR3 protein: CATSEPTPGLATDTQYF. The CDR3 nucleotides are TGTGCCACCAGTGAGCCGACCCCGGGACTAGCAACAGATACGCAGTATTTT.